This T cell receptor beta chain was identified in a study of T-cell reconstitution after alpha-beta-depleted transplantation in children. Unique molecular identifiers were used to barcode this TCRbeta library. TCRdb itself ran the PCR reads through MiXCR, one entry per CDR3 protein. Of about 640,000 distinct CDR3 sequences detected, over 10% appear once; the ten largest clones hold roughly 2.3%. The table lists this clonotype with a few counts. Its antigen is unknown. Regarding the study as a whole: Where alpha-beta T cells came from about two months after transplant was reportedly several hundred expanded graft clones. Fresh T-cell production supplied most of the T-cell counts and diversity seen one year after transplant.

The CDR3 runs 18 residues. In germline, CDR1 is DFQATT, CDR2 SNEGSKA (reference sequence). Deletions cut 6 bases from V and 0 bases from J, with 24 bases between. The source material was PBMCs, mostly from graft donor cells, sampled 360 days after TCRalphabeta/CD19-depleted stem cell transplant. The chain recombines TRBV20-1 with TRBJ2-1; possible D gene TRBD1, 5 bases. This sequence originates from a male patient younger than 18 who had a stem cell transplant for acute myeloid leukemia, so the T cells may come from the graft donor. CDR3 sequence reads: CSAKGVRQGQYSYNEQFF. CDR3 sequence (DNA): TGCAGTGCGAAAGGGGTCCGACAAGGGCAATACTCCTACAATGAGCAGTTCTTC.